A selection of T cell receptor beta chains follows, all from one sample in a study of Graves' ophthalmopathy and Graves' hyperthyroidism. MiXCR, applied by TCRdb to the multiplex PCR reads, yields one record per CDR3 protein. The sample lists some 400,000 distinct CDR3 sequences, approximately 20% seen once, with roughly 1.5% in the top ten. The source material was peripheral blood. These TCRs come from a woman aged 18-29 years with Graves' ophthalmopathy. The conserved cysteine and the conserved F or W are not part of the CDR3 here. D genes are given only for firm matches. Clone sizes are given selectively: once, few, many, or a class where the clone is expanded.

D: .; V: TRBV18; size: many; J: TRBJ1-4; CDR3: ASSPLPNQGLF
D: TRBD1; V: TRBV29-1; size: many; J: TRBJ2-7; CDR3: SVGQGAYEQY
D: .; V: TRBV25-1; size: many; J: TRBJ1-5; CDR3: ASSPGNQPQH
D: .; V: TRBV7-2; size: many; J: TRBJ2-5; CDR3: ASSLAASEETQY
D: .; V: TRBV4-2; size: many; J: TRBJ2-2; CDR3: ASSQDLGTRTGELF
D: TRBD1; V: TRBV12-3/TRBV12-4; size: .; J: TRBJ1-6; CDR3: ASSYSRGRIFSPLH
D: .; V: TRBV29-1; size: .; J: TRBJ2-2; CDR3: SVEDPGHMNTGELF
D: .; V: TRBV12-3/TRBV12-4; size: few; J: TRBJ1-1; CDR3: ASMRANTEAF
D: TRBD1; V: TRBV20-1; size: many; J: TRBJ2-7; CDR3: SAREQDRGRREQY
D: .; V: TRBV15; size: .; J: TRBJ2-5; CDR3: ATSRYPGTLSETRY
D: TRBD1; V: TRBV6-1; size: few; J: TRBJ1-2; CDR3: ASSEVQGRGYT
D: TRBD1; V: TRBV6-1; size: .; J: TRBJ1-2; CDR3: ASSAGTGSGGYT
D: TRBD1; V: TRBV20-1; size: .; J: TRBJ1-2; CDR3: SAGSGTGGAGYT
D: TRBD1; V: TRBV12-3/TRBV12-4; size: few; J: TRBJ1-6; CDR3: ASSFPARTGGYSPLH
D: .; V: TRBV12-3/TRBV12-4; size: many; J: TRBJ2-4; CDR3: ASSLRTGLERNIQY
D: .; V: TRBV6-5; size: many; J: TRBJ1-2; CDR3: ASSQWDVDAAYGYT
D: .; V: TRBV30; size: many; J: TRBJ1-1; CDR3: AWRLRVATEAF